A selection of T cell receptor beta chains follows, all from one sample in a study of cytomegalovirus exposure and HLA in healthy donors. The assay was immunoSEQ multiplex PCR, and TCRdb's table has in-frame clones only and misses some. The sample consists of some 190,000 clones, 70% to 80% of them appearing once. Sample: PBMCs. The receptors here all came from a woman aged 25 to 39 in good health and CMV-seropositive. The CDR3 runs from the conserved cysteine through the conserved F or W. The D gene is left open where the match is weak. Clone size is given for some rows only: seen once, a few or many times, or a class if the clone is expanded.

19	TRBV11-2	-	TRBD2	TRBJ2-3	CASSLGVSAGGWEADTQYF	TGTGCCAGCAGCTTGGGGGTCTCAGCGGGGGGGTGGGAGGCAGATACGCAGTATTTT
17	TRBV4-1	-	-	TRBJ2-2	CASSQEKRSYPPGELFF	TGCGCCAGCAGCCAAGAAAAGAGGAGTTACCCCCCCGGGGAGCTGTTTTTT
16	TRBV7-2	-	TRBD2	TRBJ2-3	CASSLVTSGGGATQYF	TGTGCCAGCAGCTTAGTTACTAGCGGGGGGGGTGCTACGCAGTATTTT
13	TRBV5-6	-	-	TRBJ2-2	CASSFRSSGELFF	TGTGCCAGCAGCTTTCGTAGTTCGGGGGAGCTGTTTTTT
16	TRBV5-1	-	-	TRBJ2-7	CASSLAQTGGDYEQYF	TGCGCCAGCAGCTTGGCCCAAACAGGGGGGGATTACGAGCAGTACTTC
16	TRBV10-3	-	-	TRBJ1-3	CAISESAGGAGNTIYF	TGTGCCATCAGTGAGTCGGCGGGGGGGGCTGGAAACACCATATATTTT
15	TRBV30	-	-	TRBJ1-1	CAWSVRPNRGTEAFF	TGTGCCTGGAGTGTACGGCCGAACCGGGGCACTGAAGCTTTCTTT
13	TRBV7-2	-	-	TRBJ2-5	CASSSGSQETQYF	TGTGCCAGCAGCTCCGGGAGCCAAGAGACCCAGTACTTC
18	TRBV7-4	once	-	TRBJ2-1	CASSEGVGASFGYNEQFF	TGTGCCAGCAGCGAGGGCGTAGGCGCCTCCTTTGGGTACAATGAGCAGTTCTTC
12	TRBV6-5	-	-	TRBJ2-7	CASSSTSNEQYF	TGTGCCAGCAGTTCGACTAGTAACGAGCAGTACTTC
11	TRBV20-1	-	-	TRBJ2-1	CSVGDYNEQFF	TGCAGTGTGGGAGACTACAATGAGCAGTTCTTC
15	TRBV7-9	-	-	TRBJ2-2	CASSWPGERTGELFF	TGTGCCAGCAGCTGGCCGGGGGAACGGACCGGGGAGCTGTTTTTT
15	TRBV9	few	TRBD2	TRBJ2-7	CASSGQLAGDGEQYF	TGTGCCAGCAGCGGCCAACTAGCGGGAGACGGCGAGCAGTACTTC
16	TRBV10-1	-	TRBD1	TRBJ2-2	CASHFFGQGNTGELFF	TGCGCCAGCCACTTCTTTGGACAGGGAAACACCGGGGAGCTGTTTTTT
13	TRBV2	-	TRBD1	TRBJ2-7	CASRVDRENEQYF	TGTGCCAGCAGGGTGGACAGGGAAAACGAGCAGTACTTC
15	TRBV6-6	-	TRBD1	TRBJ1-1	CASRDTGAGGTEAFF	TGTGCCAGCAGAGACACAGGGGCAGGAGGCACTGAAGCTTTCTTT
13	TRBV28	-	-	TRBJ1-6	CASRPPRDSPLHF	TGTGCCAGCCGCCCCCCGCGGGATTCACCCCTCCACTTT
15	TRBV19	-	-	TRBJ1-4	CASSGYRAGNEKLFF	TGTGCCAGTAGTGGGTACAGGGCTGGTAATGAAAAACTGTTTTTT
17	TRBV6-1	-	TRBD1	TRBJ2-7	CASSDPRDRAPSYEQYF	TGTGCCAGCAGTGACCCTCGAGACAGGGCCCCCTCCTACGAGCAGTACTTC
13	TRBV7-9	-	-	TRBJ2-3	CASSTQGKDTQYF	TGTGCCAGCAGCACCCAGGGAAAAGATACGCAGTATTTT
16	TRBV4-2	-	-	TRBJ1-3	CASSQGEGRTGNTIYF	TGTGCCAGCAGCCAAGGGGAAGGGAGGACTGGAAACACCATATATTTT
15	TRBV5-1	-	-	TRBJ2-1	CASSQSGPAYNEQFF	TGCGCCAGCAGCCAAAGCGGGCCCGCCTACAATGAGCAGTTCTTC
14	TRBV7-2	-	-	TRBJ2-4	CASSLEGGGNIQYF	TGTGCCAGCAGCTTGGAGGGCGGAGGAAACATTCAGTACTTC
14	TRBV2	few	-	TRBJ2-5	CASSDVESQETQYF	TGTGCCAGCAGTGACGTTGAGTCCCAAGAGACCCAGTACTTC
13	TRBV6-6	-	TRBD1	TRBJ1-3	CASSYPDRGTIYF	TGTGCCAGCAGTTACCCCGACAGGGGCACCATATATTTT
13	TRBV30	-	-	TRBJ1-2	CAWSPGQTYGYTF	TGTGCCTGGAGTCCTGGACAGACCTATGGCTACACCTTC
16	TRBV2	-	TRBD1	TRBJ2-7	CASSEPRGTGLGEQYF	TGTGCCAGCAGTGAACCGAGAGGGACAGGGTTGGGCGAGCAGTACTTC
14	TRBV2	-	-	TRBJ1-5	CASSGEVGNQPQHF	TGTGCCAGCAGTGGTGAGGTGGGCAATCAGCCCCAGCATTTT
17	TRBV29-1	-	-	TRBJ2-1	CSVEIKKGAGVYNEQFF	TGCAGCGTCGAAATCAAAAAAGGGGCAGGGGTGTACAATGAGCAGTTCTTC
15	TRBV5-4	few	TRBD2	TRBJ2-2	CASSFGGAETGELFF	TGTGCCAGCAGCTTCGGGGGGGCCGAGACCGGGGAGCTGTTTTTT
16	TRBV12-1	-	-	TRBJ2-1	CASSPLSREGYNEQFF	TGTGCCAGCAGCCCCCTTTCCCGGGAGGGCTACAATGAGCAGTTCTTC
15	TRBV9	-	-	TRBJ2-3	CASSVLGLSTDTQYF	TGTGCCAGCAGCGTGTTGGGCCTTAGCACAGATACGCAGTATTTT
12	TRBV11-2	once	-	TRBJ1-1	CASSLESPEAFF	TGTGCCAGCAGCTTAGAGAGCCCTGAAGCTTTCTTT
16	TRBV18	-	TRBD1	TRBJ1-1	CASSLGGGTANTEAFF	TGTGCCAGCTCACTCGGAGGTGGGACAGCCAACACTGAAGCTTTCTTT
12	TRBV28	-	-	TRBJ2-7	CASLSGSYEQYF	TGTGCCAGCCTCAGCGGTTCCTACGAGCAGTACTTC
15	TRBV10-3	once	TRBD2	TRBJ2-1	CAISLAGAVYDEQFF	TGTGCCATCAGTTTAGCGGGAGCGGTTTACGATGAGCAGTTCTTC
16	TRBV10-3	-	TRBD2	TRBJ2-2	CAIGSSAGTRTGELFF	TGTGCCATCGGTTCCTCCGCCGGGACTAGAACCGGGGAGCTGTTTTTT
16	TRBV7-8	few	-	TRBJ2-7	CASSLNTQTGTDEQYF	TGTGCCAGCAGCTTAAACACGCAGACAGGTACGGACGAGCAGTACTTC
13	TRBV6-4	few	-	TRBJ2-2	CASSEAEAGELFF	TGTGCCAGCAGCGAAGCAGAGGCCGGGGAGCTGTTTTTT
19	TRBV4-3	-	TRBD2	TRBJ2-7	CASSRSLRPLLARSYEQYF	TGCGCCAGCAGCCGATCGTTGAGGCCCCTACTAGCGCGTTCCTACGAGCAGTACTTC
14	TRBV6-5	-	-	TRBJ2-5	CASSAGFVVETQYF	TGTGCCAGCAGTGCAGGGTTCGTAGTAGAGACCCAGTACTTC
13	TRBV7-9	few	-	TRBJ2-2	CASSFETGGELFF	TGTGCCAGCAGCTTTGAAACAGGGGGGGAGCTGTTTTTT
16	TRBV5-1	few	-	TRBJ1-1	CASSSQGTGSGTEAFF	TGCGCCAGCAGTTCACAGGGAACTGGATCGGGCACTGAAGCTTTCTTT
15	TRBV9	-	TRBD1	TRBJ2-6	CASSQGARGANVLTF	TGTGCCAGCAGTCAGGGGGCGCGGGGGGCCAACGTCCTGACTTTC
13	TRBV11-2	-	-	TRBJ2-7	CASSLRRTYEQYF	TGTGCCAGCAGCTTGCGGCGGACCTACGAGCAGTACTTC
16	TRBV9	-	TRBD1	TRBJ1-1	CASSVQAGGMNTEAFF	TGTGCCAGCAGCGTACAGGCAGGGGGGATGAACACTGAAGCTTTCTTT
15	TRBV19	once	-	TRBJ2-7	CASSIDMGRSYEQYF	TGTGCCAGTAGTATAGATATGGGCCGATCCTACGAGCAGTACTTC
16	TRBV9	-	-	TRBJ2-3	CASSVAWETLTDTQYF	TGTGCCAGCAGCGTAGCGTGGGAGACACTCACAGATACGCAGTATTTT
20	TRBV4-2	-	-	TRBJ1-5	CASSQVWTHGPSNSNQPQHF	TGTGCCAGCAGCCAAGTTTGGACACACGGACCTAGTAATAGCAATCAGCCCCAGCATTTT
15	TRBV4-1	once	-	TRBJ1-2	CASSQGTASNYGYTF	TGCGCCAGCAGCCAAGGGACAGCTTCTAACTATGGCTACACCTTC
16	TRBV11-3	-	-	TRBJ1-3	CASSLGAESSGNTIYF	TGTGCCAGCAGCTTAGGGGCAGAGAGCTCTGGAAACACCATATATTTT
14	TRBV7-9	-	-	TRBJ1-1	CASSIGAGRPEAFF	TGTGCCAGCAGCATCGGGGCAGGGAGGCCTGAAGCTTTCTTT
12	TRBV13	-	-	TRBJ2-7	CASSSGHYEQYF	TGTGCCAGCAGCTCAGGCCACTACGAGCAGTACTTC
15	TRBV5-1	-	-	TRBJ1-4	CASSLGPGTNEKLFF	TGCGCCAGCAGCTTGGGGCCGGGAACTAATGAAAAACTGTTTTTT
15	TRBV19	-	TRBD1	TRBJ2-2	CASTSQGARTGELFF	TGTGCCAGTACCTCACAGGGGGCGCGGACCGGGGAGCTGTTTTTT
13	TRBV5-4	-	-	TRBJ2-7	CASSSQKNYEQYF	TGTGCCAGCAGCTCCCAGAAAAACTACGAGCAGTACTTC
13	TRBV29-1	-	-	TRBJ1-1	CSVVLRENTEAFF	TGCAGCGTTGTTCTACGGGAGAACACTGAAGCTTTCTTT
16	TRBV9	-	-	TRBJ2-3	CASSVEPGSNTDTQYF	TGTGCCAGCAGCGTAGAACCAGGATCAAACACAGATACGCAGTATTTT
16	TRBV4-2	-	-	TRBJ1-3	CASSRQGRGFGNTIYF	TGTGCCAGCAGCCGTCAGGGGAGGGGGTTCGGAAACACCATATATTTT
17	TRBV4-2	-	TRBD2	TRBJ2-3	CASSQPRGGGSKDTQYF	TGTGCCAGCAGCCAACCCCGGGGCGGCGGGAGTAAAGATACGCAGTATTTT